This TCR beta chain originates from a study of blood T cell repertoires in COVID-19. Study at large: The study drew acute and convalescent COVID-19 samples from the United States, Italy and Spain.

Per the authors' pipeline: Cell counts per sample came from amplifying reference gene primers. Sequencing was performed with immunoSEQ multiplex PCR; in TCRdb, only in-frame clones are kept and a portion is missing. Clone size and V and J calls were adopted from that table, with D and trimming inferred from the DNA. The sample holds under 350,000 clones, approximately 86% seen once. Germline values: CDR1 LGHNA, CDR2 YSLEER. CDR3 length equals 18 residues. J was trimmed by 4 bases and V by 0 bases; bases with no gene match: 11. Specimen: PBMCs or T cells enriched from blood (not recorded which). The TCR comes from a woman aged 40 to 50 with acute COVID-19. The chain carries TRBV4-3 and TRBJ2-5, with TRBD2 matching 10 bases. CDR3 in amino acids: CASSQDPAGGPLGETQYF. Written as DNA, the CDR3 is TGCGCCAGCAGCCAAGATCCAGCGGGGGGGCCCTTGGGAGAGACCCAGTACTTC.